This T cell receptor beta chain was observed in a study of blood T cells in healthy people across ages. This clonotype was counted at least ten times. Germline loops: CDR1 SGDLS, CDR2 YYNGEE. The CDR3 is 14 residues long. V was cut by 0 bases and J by 5 bases, with 12 bases left in between. Alongside a J-beta primer mix, a sample-barcoded 5' primer served in a second PCR lasting about 6 to 12 cycles. From the 5' RACE reads, TCRdb called clonotypes with MiXCR, one entry per CDR3 protein. The sample has hundreds of thousands of distinct CDR3 sequences, around 42% seen once; the top ten hold approximately 19%.

The sequenced material came from blood. The clonotype comes from a man in his 60s in good health. The J gene is TRBJ2-7, the V gene TRBV9; D ambiguous. CDR3 residues: CASSVDGVLNEQYF. CDR3 nucleotides: TGTGCCAGCAGCGTAGATGGGGTTCTAAACGAGCAGTACTTC.